The source of this T cell receptor (beta chain) is a study of breast tumors, draining lymph nodes, adjacent tissues. Ten or more counts support this clonotype. Its antigen remains unknown. Study-level findings and limits: Data fit most tumor T cells coming from lymph node, expanding in tumor. Tumors had less TCR diversity than lymph nodes, more than nontumor tissue.

V was pared by 0 bases and J by 0 bases, with 10 bases between. The CDR3 sequence is 16 residues long. Germline V gives CDR1 SGDLS, CDR2 YYNGEE. MiXCR, run by TCRdb on the multiplex PCR reads, gives a single entry per CDR3 protein. The repertoire consists of more than 250,000 distinct CDR3 sequences, with over 30% occurring once and the leading ten covering about 1%. Samples came from axillary lymph nodes draining the breast cancer. This chain connects TRBV9 to TRBJ2-1; D not resolved. The source of this sequence is a female donor with breast cancer. Some clones in this sample may be carry-over from other donors' samples. What was sequenced was axillary lymph node tissue. CDR3 in amino acids: CASSVVGSASYNEQFF. The DNA for the CDR3 is TGTGCCAGCAGCGTAGTGGGGTCCGCCTCCTACAATGAGCAGTTCTTC.